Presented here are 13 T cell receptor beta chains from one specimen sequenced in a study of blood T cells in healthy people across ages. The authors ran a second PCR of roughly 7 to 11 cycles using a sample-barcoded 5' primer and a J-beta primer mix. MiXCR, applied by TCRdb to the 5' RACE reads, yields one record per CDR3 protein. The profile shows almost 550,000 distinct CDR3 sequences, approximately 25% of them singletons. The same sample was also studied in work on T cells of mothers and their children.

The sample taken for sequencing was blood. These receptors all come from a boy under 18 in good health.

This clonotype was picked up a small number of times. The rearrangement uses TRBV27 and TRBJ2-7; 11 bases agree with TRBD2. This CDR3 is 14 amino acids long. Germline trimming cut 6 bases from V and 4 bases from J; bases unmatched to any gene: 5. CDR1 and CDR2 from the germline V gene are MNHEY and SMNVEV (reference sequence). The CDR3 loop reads CASSIAGGRYEQYF. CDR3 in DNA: TGTGCCAGCAGCATAGCGGGAGGGCGTTACGAGCAGTACTTC.

For the CDR3, the DNA is TGTGCCAGCAAGGAGTATTCCTATGGCTACACCTTC. Its translation: CASKEYSYGYTF. This chain connects TRBV28 to TRBJ1-2, with D uncertain. Per germline, CDR1 MDHEN and CDR2 SYDVKM. Trimming pared 7 bases from V and 4 bases from J, leaving 10 bases between. This CDR3 has 12 residues.

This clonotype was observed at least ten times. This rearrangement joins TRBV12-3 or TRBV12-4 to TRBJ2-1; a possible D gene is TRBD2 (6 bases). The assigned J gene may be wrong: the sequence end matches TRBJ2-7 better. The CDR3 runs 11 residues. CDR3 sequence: CASTGGHEQYF. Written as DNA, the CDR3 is TGTGCCAGCACTGGAGGGCATGAGCAGTACTTC.

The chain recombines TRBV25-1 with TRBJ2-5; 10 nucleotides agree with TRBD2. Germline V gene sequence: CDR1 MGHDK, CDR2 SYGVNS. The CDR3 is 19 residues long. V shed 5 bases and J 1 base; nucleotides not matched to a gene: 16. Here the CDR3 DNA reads TGTGCCAGCAGTATCCGGGGAACTAGCGGGATTATGGGCCAAGAGACCCAGTACTTC. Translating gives CASSIRGTSGIMGQETQYF.

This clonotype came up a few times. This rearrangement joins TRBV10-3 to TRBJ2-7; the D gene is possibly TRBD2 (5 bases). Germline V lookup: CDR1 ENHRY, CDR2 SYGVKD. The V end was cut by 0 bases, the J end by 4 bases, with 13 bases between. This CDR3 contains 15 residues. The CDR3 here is CAISESRRREYEQYF. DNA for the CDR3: TGTGCCATCAGTGAGTCGCGGAGACGGGAATACGAGCAGTACTTC.

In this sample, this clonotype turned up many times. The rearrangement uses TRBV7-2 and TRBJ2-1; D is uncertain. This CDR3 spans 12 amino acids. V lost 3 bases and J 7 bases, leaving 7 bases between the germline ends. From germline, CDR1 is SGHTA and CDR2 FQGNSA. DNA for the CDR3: TGTGCCAGCAGCTTGGTTGGTAATGAGCAGTTCTTC. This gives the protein CASSLVGNEQFF.

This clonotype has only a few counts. In DNA form, the CDR3 reads TGTGCCAGCAGCCCATATCGAGGCCGGGAGGATGGCTACACCTTC. Its translation is CASSPYRGREDGYTF. The chain employs TRBV7-9 and TRBJ1-2; no definite D call. The germline gives CDR1 SEHNR, CDR2 FQNEAQ (reference sequence). V was cut by 5 bases and J by 6 bases, with 19 bases left in between. CDR3 length: 15 residues.

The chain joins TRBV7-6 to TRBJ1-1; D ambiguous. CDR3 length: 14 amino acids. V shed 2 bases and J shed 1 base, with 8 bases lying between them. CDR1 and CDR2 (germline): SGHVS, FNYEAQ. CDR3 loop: CASSLPGRNTEAFF. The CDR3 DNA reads TGTGCCAGCAGCTTACCTGGCAGGAACACTGAAGCTTTCTTT. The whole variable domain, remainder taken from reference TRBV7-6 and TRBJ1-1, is GAGVSQSPRYKVTKRGQDVALRCDPISGHVSLYWYRQALGQGPEFLTYFNYEAQQDKSGLPNDRFSAERPEGSISTLTIQRTEQRDSAMYRCASSLPGRNTEAFFGQGTRLTVV.

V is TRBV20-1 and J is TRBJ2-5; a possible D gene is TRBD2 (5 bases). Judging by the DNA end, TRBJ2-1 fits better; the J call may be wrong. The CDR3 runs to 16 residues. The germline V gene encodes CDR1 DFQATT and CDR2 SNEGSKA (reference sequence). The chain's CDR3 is CSARRPSPSIGDEQFF. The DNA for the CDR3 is TGCAGTGCTAGACGCCCGTCGCCCTCCATCGGGGATGAGCAGTTCTTC.

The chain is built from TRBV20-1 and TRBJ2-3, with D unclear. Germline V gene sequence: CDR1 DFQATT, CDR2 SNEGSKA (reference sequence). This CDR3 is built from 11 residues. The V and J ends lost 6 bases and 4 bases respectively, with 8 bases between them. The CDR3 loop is CSAFVSDTQYF. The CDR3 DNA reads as TGCAGTGCATTCGTTTCAGATACGCAGTATTTT.

The CDR3 is CASSQVERENTGELFF. As DNA, the CDR3 is TGTGCCAGCAGCCAAGTCGAGCGGGAGAACACCGGGGAGCTGTTTTTT. The chain has TRBV14 and TRBJ2-2; 7 bases align to TRBD2. CDR1 and CDR2 (germline): SGHDN, FVKESK. This CDR3 is built from 16 residues. The ends lost 1 base at V and 1 base at J; junction bases unmatched: 3.

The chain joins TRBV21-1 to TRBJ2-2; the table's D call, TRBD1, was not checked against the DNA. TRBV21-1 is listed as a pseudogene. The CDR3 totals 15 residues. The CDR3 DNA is TGTGCCAGCCCGAAGGGGACAGGTAACACCGGGGAGCTGTTTTTT. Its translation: CASPKGTGNTGELFF.

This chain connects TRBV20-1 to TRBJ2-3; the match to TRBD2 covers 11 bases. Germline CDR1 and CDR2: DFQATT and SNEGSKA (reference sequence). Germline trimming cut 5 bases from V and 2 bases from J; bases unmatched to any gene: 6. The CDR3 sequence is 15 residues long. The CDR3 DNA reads TGCAGTGCTGGGGGGACTAGCGGAAACACAGATACGCAGTATTTT. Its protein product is CSAGGTSGNTDTQYF.